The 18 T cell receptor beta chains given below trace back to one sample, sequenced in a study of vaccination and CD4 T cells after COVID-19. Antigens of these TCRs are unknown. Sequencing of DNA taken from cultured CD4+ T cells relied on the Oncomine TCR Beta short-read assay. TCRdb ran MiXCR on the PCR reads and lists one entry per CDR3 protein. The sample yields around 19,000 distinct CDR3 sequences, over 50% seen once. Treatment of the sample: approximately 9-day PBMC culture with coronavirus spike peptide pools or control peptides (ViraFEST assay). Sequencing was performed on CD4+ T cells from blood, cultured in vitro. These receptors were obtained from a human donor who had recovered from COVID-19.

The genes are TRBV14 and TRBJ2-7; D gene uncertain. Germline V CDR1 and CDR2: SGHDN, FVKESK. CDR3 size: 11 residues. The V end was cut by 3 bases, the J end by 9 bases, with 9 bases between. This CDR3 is CASSQGFRQYF. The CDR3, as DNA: TGTGCCAGCAGCCAGGGGTTTCGGCAGTACTTC.

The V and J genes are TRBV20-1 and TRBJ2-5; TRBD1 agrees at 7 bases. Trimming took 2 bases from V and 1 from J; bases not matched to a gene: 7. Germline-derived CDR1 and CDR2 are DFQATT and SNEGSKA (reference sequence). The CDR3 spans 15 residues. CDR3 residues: CSARNPTGAQETQYF. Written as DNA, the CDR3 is TGCAGTGCTAGAAACCCCACAGGGGCCCAAGAGACCCAGTACTTC.

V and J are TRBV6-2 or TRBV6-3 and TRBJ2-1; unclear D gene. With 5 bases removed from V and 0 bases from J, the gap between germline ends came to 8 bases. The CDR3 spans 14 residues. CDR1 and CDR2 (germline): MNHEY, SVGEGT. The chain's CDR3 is CASSPFSSYNEQFF. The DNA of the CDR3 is TGTGCCAGCAGTCCCTTTAGCTCCTACAATGAGCAGTTCTTC.

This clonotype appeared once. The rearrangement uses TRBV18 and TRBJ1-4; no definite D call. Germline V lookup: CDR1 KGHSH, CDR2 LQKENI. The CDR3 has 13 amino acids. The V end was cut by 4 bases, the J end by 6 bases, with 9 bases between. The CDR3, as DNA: TGTGCCAGCTCACGCTCCGAGGATGAAAAACTGTTTTTT. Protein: CASSRSEDEKLFF. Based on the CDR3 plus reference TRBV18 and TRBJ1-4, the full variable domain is NAGVMQNPRHLVRRRGQEARLRCSPMKGHSHVYWYRQLPEEGLKFMVYLQKENIIDESGMPKERFSAEFPKEGPSILRIQQVVRGDSAAYFCASSRSEDEKLFFGSGTQLSVL.

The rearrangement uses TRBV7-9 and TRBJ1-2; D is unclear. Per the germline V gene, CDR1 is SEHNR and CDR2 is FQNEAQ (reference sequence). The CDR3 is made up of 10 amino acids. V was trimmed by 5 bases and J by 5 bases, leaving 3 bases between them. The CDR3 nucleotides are TGTGCCAGCAGCCCTTATGGCTACACCTTC. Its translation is CASSPYGYTF.

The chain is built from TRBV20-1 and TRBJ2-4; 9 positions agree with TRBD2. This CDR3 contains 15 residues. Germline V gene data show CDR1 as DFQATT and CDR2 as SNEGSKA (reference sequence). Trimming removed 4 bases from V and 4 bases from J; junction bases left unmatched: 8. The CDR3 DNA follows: TGCAGTGCTATTGCGGGAGGGCGGGTAAAAAACATTCAGTACTTC. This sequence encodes CSAIAGGRVKNIQYF.

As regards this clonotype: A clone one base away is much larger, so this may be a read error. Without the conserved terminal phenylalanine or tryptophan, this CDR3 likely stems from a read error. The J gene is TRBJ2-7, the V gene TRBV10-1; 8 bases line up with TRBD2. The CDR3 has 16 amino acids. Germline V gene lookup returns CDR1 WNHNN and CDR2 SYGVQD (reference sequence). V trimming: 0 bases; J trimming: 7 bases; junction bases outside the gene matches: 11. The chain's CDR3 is CASSESGLAIPGEQYL. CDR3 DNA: TGCGCCAGCAGTGAGTCTGGACTAGCTATCCCCGGGGAGCAGTACCTC.

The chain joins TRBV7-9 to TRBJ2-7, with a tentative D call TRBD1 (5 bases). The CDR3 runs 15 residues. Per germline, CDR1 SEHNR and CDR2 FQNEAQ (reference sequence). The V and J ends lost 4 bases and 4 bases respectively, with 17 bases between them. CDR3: CASSSWGRVEYEQYF. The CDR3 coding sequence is TGTGCCAGCAGCTCGTGGGGCAGGGTAGAATACGAGCAGTACTTC.

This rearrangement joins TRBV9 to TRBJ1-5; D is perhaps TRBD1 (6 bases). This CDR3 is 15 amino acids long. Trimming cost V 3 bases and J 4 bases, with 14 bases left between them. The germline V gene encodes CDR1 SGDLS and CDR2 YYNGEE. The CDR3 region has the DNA TGTGCCAGCAGCGAGGGGATAACAGGGAATCAGCCCCAGCATTTT. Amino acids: CASSEGITGNQPQHF.

CDR3 region: CASSLTGAGEQFF. CDR3 sequence (DNA): TGTGCCAGCAGTTTAACGGGAGCCGGTGAGCAGTTCTTC. The chain couples TRBV27 to TRBJ2-1; D may be TRBD2 (6 bases). The V gene's germline CDR1 is MNHEY and CDR2 SMNVEV (reference sequence). The CDR3 runs to 13 residues. V shed 2 bases and J shed 9 bases, with 11 bases lying between them.

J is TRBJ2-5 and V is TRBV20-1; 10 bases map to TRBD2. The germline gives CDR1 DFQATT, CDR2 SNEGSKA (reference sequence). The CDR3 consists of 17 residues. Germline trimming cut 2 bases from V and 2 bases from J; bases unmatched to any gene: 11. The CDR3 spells CSARKGHSGGNQETQYF. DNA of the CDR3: TGCAGTGCTAGAAAGGGACATAGCGGGGGGAATCAAGAGACCCAGTACTTC.

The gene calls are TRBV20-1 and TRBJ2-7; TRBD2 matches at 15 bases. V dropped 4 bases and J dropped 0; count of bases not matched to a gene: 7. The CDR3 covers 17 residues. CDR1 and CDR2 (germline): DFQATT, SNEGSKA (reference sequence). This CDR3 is CSAIWTSGRAHSYEQYF. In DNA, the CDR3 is TGCAGTGCTATTTGGACTAGCGGGAGGGCCCACTCCTACGAGCAGTACTTC.

The CDR3 here is CATSASRGGGETQYF. CDR3 nucleotide sequence: TGTGCCACCAGTGCCTCCCGGGGGGGCGGTGAGACCCAGTACTTC. The chain is built from TRBV24-1 and TRBJ2-5, with 8 bases identical to TRBD2. V lost 5 bases and J lost 5; bases outside the gene matches: 9. The germline V gene has CDR1 KGHDR and CDR2 SFDVKD. The CDR3 contains 15 residues.

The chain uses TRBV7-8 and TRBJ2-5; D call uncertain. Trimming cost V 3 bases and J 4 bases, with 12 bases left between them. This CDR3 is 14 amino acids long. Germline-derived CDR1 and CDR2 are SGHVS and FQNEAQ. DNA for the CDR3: TGTGCCAGCAGCTTTTTCGGCGGAAGAGAGACCCAGTACTTC. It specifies CASSFFGGRETQYF.

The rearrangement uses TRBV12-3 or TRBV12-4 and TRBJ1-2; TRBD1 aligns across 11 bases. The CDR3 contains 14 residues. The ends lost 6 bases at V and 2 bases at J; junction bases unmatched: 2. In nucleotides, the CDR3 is TGTGCCAGCAGCGGACAGGGGGCCAACTATGGCTACACCTTC. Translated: CASSGQGANYGYTF.

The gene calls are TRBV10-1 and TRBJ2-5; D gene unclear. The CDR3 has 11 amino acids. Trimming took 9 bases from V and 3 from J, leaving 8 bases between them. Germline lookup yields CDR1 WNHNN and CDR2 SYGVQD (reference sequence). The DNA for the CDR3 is TGCGCCAGGACGAGGAAAGAGACCCAGTACTTC. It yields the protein CARTRKETQYF.

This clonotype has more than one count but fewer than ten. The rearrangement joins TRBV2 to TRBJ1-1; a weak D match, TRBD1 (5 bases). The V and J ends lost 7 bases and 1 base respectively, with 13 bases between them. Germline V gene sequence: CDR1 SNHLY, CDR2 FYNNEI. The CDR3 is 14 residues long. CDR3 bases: TGTGCCAGCAAATGGGGGGGAGGGAACACTGAAGCTTTCTTT. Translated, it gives CASKWGGGNTEAFF. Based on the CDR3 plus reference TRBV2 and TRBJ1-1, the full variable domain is EPEVTQTPSHQVTQMGQEVILRCVPISNHLYFYWYRQILGQKVEFLVSFYNNEISEKSEIFDDQFSVERPDGSNFTLKIRSTKLEDSAMYFCASKWGGGNTEAFFGQGTRLTVV.

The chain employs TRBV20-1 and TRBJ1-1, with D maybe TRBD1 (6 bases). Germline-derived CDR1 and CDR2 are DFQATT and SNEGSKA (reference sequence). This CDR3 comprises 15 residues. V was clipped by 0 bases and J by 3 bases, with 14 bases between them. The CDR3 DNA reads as TGCAGTGCTAGAGATTCCGGGACACTACACACTGAAGCTTTCTTT. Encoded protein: CSARDSGTLHTEAFF.